A selection of T cell receptor beta chains follows, all from one sample in a study of T-cell reconstitution after alpha-beta-depleted transplantation in children. TCRdb passed the PCR reads through MiXCR, listing each CDR3 protein once. The sample contains some 550,000 distinct CDR3 sequences, 20% to 25% of which appear only once. This material consisted of PBMCs, mostly from graft donor cells, taken 360 days after TCRalphabeta/CD19-depleted stem cell transplant. The receptors derive from a boy under two years old who had a stem cell transplant for acute myeloid leukemia, so the T cells may come from the graft donor. CDR3s include the opening cysteine and the closing phenylalanine or tryptophan. The D gene is left open where the match is weak. Not every row has a clone size; where given, it reads once, few, many or a size class.

>.|.|TRBJ2-1|TRBV6-5
TGTGCCAGCAGTTACTCTATGGTTGGTGAGCAGTTCTTC
CASSYSMVGEQFF
>.|few|TRBJ2-1|TRBV25-1
TGTGCCAGCAGTGAAACCGACGATAGGAGGGAGCAGTTCTTC
CASSETDDRREQFF
>TRBD1|many|TRBJ1-5|TRBV6-5
TGTGCCAGCAACCTAGCAGGGGGAAAGAATCAGCCCCAGCATTTT
CASNLAGGKNQPQHF
>TRBD2|few|TRBJ2-7|TRBV12-5
TGTGCTAGTGGCGCGGCTAGCGGCTTCTACGAGCAGTACTTC
CASGAASGFYEQYF
>TRBD1|.|TRBJ2-1|TRBV11-3
TGTGCCAGCAGCGCTTACCTCAGGGGGCCGACTCTCAATGAGCAGTTCTTC
CASSAYLRGPTLNEQFF
>TRBD1|.|TRBJ2-1|TRBV7-6
TGTGCCAGCAGTTACCGACAGGGGCATGTCTATGAGCAGTTCTTC
CASSYRQGHVYEQFF
>.|few|TRBJ2-1|TRBV28
TGTGCCAGCAGCCCTTCTTTGGACCCGCGGTACAATGAGCAGTTCTTC
CASSPSLDPRYNEQFF
>TRBD2|.|TRBJ2-2|TRBV4-1
TGCGCCAGCAGACCTGGGGGACTAGCGGGTCGTCACACCGGGGAGCTGTTTTTT
CASRPGGLAGRHTGELFF
>.|few|TRBJ2-4|TRBV28
TGTGCCAGCTACGGTTGGTCCAAAAACATTCAGTACTTC
CASYGWSKNIQYF
>TRBD2|.|TRBJ2-5|TRBV6-5
TGTGCCAGCAGTTTCGGACTAGCGGTCCAAGAGACCCAGTACTTC
CASSFGLAVQETQYF
>.|.|TRBJ1-6|TRBV20-1
TGCAGTGCTAGAGTACCGGGGGTTCTTAATTCACCCCTCCACTTT
CSARVPGVLNSPLHF
>.|few|TRBJ1-4|TRBV28
TGTGCCAGCAGTTTTCGCCGGGACATAGAAAAACTGTTTTTT
CASSFRRDIEKLFF
>TRBD1|few|TRBJ2-7|TRBV5-5
TGTGCCAGCAGCTCCCCCGGGACAGGGACCTACGAGCAGTACTTC
CASSSPGTGTYEQYF
>.|.|TRBJ2-7|TRBV7-3
TGTGCCAGCAGCTTGGGGGGGCAGCCCTCCTACGAGCAGTACTTC
CASSLGGQPSYEQYF
>.|many|TRBJ2-7|TRBV20-1
TGCAGTGCATCAGGGTCAACAGGGACCCGCTACGAGCAGTACTTC
CSASGSTGTRYEQYF
>.|.|TRBJ1-6|TRBV28
TGTGCCAGCAGGGGACAAGATAATTCACCCCTCCACTTT
CASRGQDNSPLHF
>.|few|TRBJ2-3|TRBV20-1
TGCAGTGCTAATCAGGGACTGAGCACAGATACGCAGTATTTT
CSANQGLSTDTQYF
>TRBD1|few|TRBJ1-6|TRBV20-1
TGCAGTGCTGGGGACAGGGGCAGTAATTCACCCCTCCACTTT
CSAGDRGSNSPLHF
>.|few|TRBJ1-5|TRBV20-1
TGCAGTGCTGCCAGACGGGACAGCAATCAGCCCCAGCATTTT
CSAARRDSNQPQHF
>TRBD2|many|TRBJ2-5|TRBV6-5
TGTGCCAGCAGTTACTCGTGGCTAGCGGGGGGGCAAGAGACCCAGTACTTC
CASSYSWLAGGQETQYF
>TRBD1|many|TRBJ2-7|TRBV9
TGTGCCAGCAGCCCGGACAGGGGGCTGAACGAGCAGTACTTC
CASSPDRGLNEQYF
>.|.|TRBJ1-1|TRBV6-1
TGTGCCAGCAGTGAAGGACAGGTCCCTGAAGCTTTCTTT
CASSEGQVPEAFF
>.|.|TRBJ1-5|TRBV12-3/TRBV12-4
TGTGCCAGCAGTCTGGGGGTGAGGGATCCCCAGCATTTT
CASSLGVRDPQHF
>.|once|TRBJ1-2|TRBV4-3
TGCGCCAGCAGCCAAGATATACTGGGCGGCACTAACTATGGCTACACCTTC
CASSQDILGGTNYGYTF
>TRBD1|.|TRBJ1-5|TRBV5-1
TGCGCCAGCAGAAGGGACAGATATCAGCCCCAGCATTTT
CASRRDRYQPQHF
>TRBD1|few|TRBJ2-7|TRBV7-2
TGTGCCAGCAGCGCAACAGGGGTGGCCTACGAGCAGTACTTC
CASSATGVAYEQYF
>.|many|TRBJ2-4|TRBV29-1
TGCAGCGTTGAATATGGGCGGAACATTCAGTACTTC
CSVEYGRNIQYF
>.|many|TRBJ2-5|TRBV28
TGTGCCAGCATAGGGAGGACAATACGGCCGGAGACCCAGTACTTC
CASIGRTIRPETQYF
>TRBD1|few|TRBJ2-7|TRBV20-1
TGCAGTGCTAGTAGAGGGGGCACCTACGAGCAGTACTTC
CSASRGGTYEQYF
>.|once|TRBJ2-7|TRBV5-1
TGCGCCAGCAGCTTCGGGACGGACGAGCAGTACTTC
CASSFGTDEQYF
>TRBD2|.|TRBJ2-1|TRBV7-8
TGTGCCAGCAGCCACAGGGAGCGGGGGTACTACAATGAGCAGTTCTTC
CASSHRERGYYNEQFF
>TRBD2|.|TRBJ2-1|TRBV10-3
TGTGCCATCAGTGGAAGCGGGGGCCCTTACAATGAGCAGTTCTTC
CAISGSGGPYNEQFF
>.|few|TRBJ1-1|TRBV7-9
TGTGCCAGCAGCTTAGCGGTGACCACTGAAGCTTTCTTT
CASSLAVTTEAFF
>TRBD1|.|TRBJ2-1|TRBV19
TGTGCCAGCAAGACAGGGGCCCACAATGAGCAGTTCTTC
CASKTGAHNEQFF
>TRBD1|.|TRBJ2-3|TRBV4-1
TGCGCCAGCAGCAACCGGGACAGGCCCACAGATACGCAGTATTTT
CASSNRDRPTDTQYF
>.|.|TRBJ2-5|TRBV20-1
TGCAGTGCTCTCCTCAGGGAGGTGCAAGAGACCCAGTACTTC
CSALLREVQETQYF
>.|many|TRBJ1-1|TRBV7-2
TGTGCCAGCAGCTTAACCCCAGGGGAGGCCCCGAACACTGAAGCTTTCTTT
CASSLTPGEAPNTEAFF
>TRBD1|.|TRBJ2-2|TRBV5-6
TGTGCCAGCAGCTTTGGGACAGTTTTTTCGGCCGGGGAGCTGTTTTTT
CASSFGTVFSAGELFF
>.|.|TRBJ2-2|TRBV9
TGTGCCAGCAGCGTGAGGGACTCCGGGGAGCTGTTTTTT
CASSVRDSGELFF
>TRBD1|.|TRBJ2-7|TRBV18
TGTGCCAGCTCACCTCAACCCAAATCTCCGACAGGGGGGTACGAGCAGTACTTC
CASSPQPKSPTGGYEQYF
>TRBD1|.|TRBJ1-1|TRBV20-1
TGCAAAAGGGACAGGGGGCTCACTGAAGCTTTCTTT
CKRDRGLTEAFF
>TRBD1|.|TRBJ1-1|TRBV4-2
TGTGCCAGCAGCCAAGTTTTGACAGGGTACACTGAAGCTTTCTTT
CASSQVLTGYTEAFF
>TRBD2|.|TRBJ2-3|TRBV20-1
TGCAGTGCTAGAGATCCGGGACTAGGCACGCAGTATTTT
CSARDPGLGTQYF
>.|many|TRBJ2-6|TRBV5-1
TGCGCCAGCAGCTTAGAGCTGGGAGGGGCCAACGTCCTGACTTTC
CASSLELGGANVLTF
>.|.|TRBJ2-3|TRBV11-3
TGTGCCAGCAGCCCCAGCAGGGACCGACCCACAGATACGCAGTATTTT
CASSPSRDRPTDTQYF
>.|.|TRBJ1-5|TRBV12-5
TGTGCTAGTGGTTTGAGTGGAGGTAGCAATCAGCCCCAGCATTTT
CASGLSGGSNQPQHF
>TRBD1|.|TRBJ2-1|TRBV27
TGTGCCAGCAGTCCATGGACAGGGAAAGATGAGCAGTTCTTC
CASSPWTGKDEQFF
>.|.|TRBJ2-5|TRBV20-1
TGCAGTGCTAGAGATTCACAGGGTTTGAGAGAGACCCAGTACTTC
CSARDSQGLRETQYF
>.|few|TRBJ2-1|TRBV12-3/TRBV12-4
TGTGCCAGCAGTTTGTTAACTGGCGCGCGGGATTTTGAGCAGTTCTTC
CASSLLTGARDFEQFF
>TRBD1|many|TRBJ1-5|TRBV20-1
TGCAGTGTAAAGCGACAGGGAGCGCAGCCCCAGCATTTT
CSVKRQGAQPQHF
>TRBD1|.|TRBJ2-5|TRBV11-2
TGTGCCAGCAGAAGATCCGGGTGGCAGGGACAGGAGACCCAGTACTTC
CASRRSGWQGQETQYF
>.|.|TRBJ2-5|TRBV7-6
TGTGCCACCCCTATCTCGGGGACCCAGTACTTC
CATPISGTQYF
>TRBD2|few|TRBJ2-5|TRBV12-3/TRBV12-4
TGTGCCAGCAGTTTGGGACTAGCGGGGGGGCGGCGAGAGACCCAGTACTTC
CASSLGLAGGRRETQYF
>TRBD1|few|TRBJ1-4|TRBV29-1
TGCAGCGTTCAAAGGGGGCTGGATGAAAAACTGTTTTTT
CSVQRGLDEKLFF
>TRBD2|many|TRBJ2-3|TRBV5-1
TGCGCCAGCAGCACGGGACTAGCGGGGGGGACAGATACGCAGTATTTT
CASSTGLAGGTDTQYF